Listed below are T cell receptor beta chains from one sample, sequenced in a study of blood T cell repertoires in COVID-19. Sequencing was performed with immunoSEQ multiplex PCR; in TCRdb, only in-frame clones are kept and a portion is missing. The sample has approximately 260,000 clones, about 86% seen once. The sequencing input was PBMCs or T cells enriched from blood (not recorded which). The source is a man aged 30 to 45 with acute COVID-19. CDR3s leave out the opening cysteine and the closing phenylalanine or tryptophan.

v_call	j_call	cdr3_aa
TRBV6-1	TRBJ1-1	ASSDTGSMNTEAF
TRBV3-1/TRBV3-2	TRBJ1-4	ASSPYLETNEKLF
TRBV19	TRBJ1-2	ASRPGQGGYT
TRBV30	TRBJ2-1	AWSSGRAYNEQF
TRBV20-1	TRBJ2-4	SASPPYGLLAGEDKNIQY
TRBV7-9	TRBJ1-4	ASSLRTVNEKLF
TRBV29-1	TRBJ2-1	SVDGSAGGDSYNEQF
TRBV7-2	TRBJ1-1	ASSLGQPSNTEAF
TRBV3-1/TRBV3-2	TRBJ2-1	ASSLRDEQF
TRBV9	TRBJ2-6	ASSVEETGSGANVLT
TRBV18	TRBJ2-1	ASSPSGLNEQF
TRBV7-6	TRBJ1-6	ASSLGGGSLGSPLH
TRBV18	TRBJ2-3	ASSPTSGGASDTQY
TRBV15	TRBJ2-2	ATKTGTSDTGELF
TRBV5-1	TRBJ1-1	ASSMDTTNTEAF
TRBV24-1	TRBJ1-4	ATSDHGTAELF
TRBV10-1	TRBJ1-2	ASLDRDYGYT
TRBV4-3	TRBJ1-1	ASSRDSQNTEAF
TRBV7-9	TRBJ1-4	ASSSRDTRREKLF
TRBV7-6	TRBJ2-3	ASSLASGGGRYDTQY